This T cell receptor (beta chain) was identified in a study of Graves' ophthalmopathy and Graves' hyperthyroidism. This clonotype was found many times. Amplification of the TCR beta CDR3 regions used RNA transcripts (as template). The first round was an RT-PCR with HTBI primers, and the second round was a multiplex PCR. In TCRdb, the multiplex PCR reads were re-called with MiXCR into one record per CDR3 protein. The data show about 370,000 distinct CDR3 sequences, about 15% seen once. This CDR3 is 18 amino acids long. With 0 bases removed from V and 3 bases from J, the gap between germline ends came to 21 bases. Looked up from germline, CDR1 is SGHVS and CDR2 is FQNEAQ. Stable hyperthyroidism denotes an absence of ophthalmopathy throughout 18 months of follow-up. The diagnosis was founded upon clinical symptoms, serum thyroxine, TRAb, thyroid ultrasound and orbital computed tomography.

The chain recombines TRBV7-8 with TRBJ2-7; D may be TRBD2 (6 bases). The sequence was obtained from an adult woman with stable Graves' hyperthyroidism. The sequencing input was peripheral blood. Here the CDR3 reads CASSLAGRTSRGDYEQYF. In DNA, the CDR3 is TGTGCCAGCAGCTTAGCGGGCAGAACTAGCCGCGGGGACTACGAGCAGTACTTC.